This T cell receptor beta chain was profiled in a study of T-cell memory formation after mild COVID-19. Study results and caveats: A subset of responding clones appeared in pre-infection memory, suggesting cross-reactive memory joined.

TCRdb itself ran the 5' RACE reads through MiXCR, one entry per CDR3 protein. The sample shows 280,000 or so distinct CDR3 sequences, 8.2% of them seen only once. This clonotype was counted a few times. No antigen is known for it. Per the germline V gene, CDR1 is SNHLY and CDR2 is FYNNEI. The CDR3 is 13 residues long. Trimming pared 7 bases from V and 0 bases from J, leaving 9 bases between. The chain uses TRBV2 and TRBJ1-1; D gene unclear. Sequences were obtained from PBMCs or a T cell subset sorted from them (not recorded which). The receptor comes from a man aged 18 to 30 who had mild COVID-19 (a few samples of this study predate the infection). Cell type and time point are not known. CDR3 protein: CASTTLMNTEAFF. The CDR3 region has the DNA TGTGCCAGCACGACCCTCATGAACACTGAAGCTTTCTTT.